The 22 T cell receptor beta chains listed next were all sequenced from one sample in a study of shared clonotypes between healthy human individuals. Clones were sequenced by immunoSEQ multiplex PCR, and TCRdb holds only the in-frame ones, with some missing. The sample gives about 380,000 clones, roughly 96% of which show up once; more than 0.3% is in the top ten. Specimen: memory CD8+ T cells sorted from blood. Sample subset: CD45RO+ cells pooled with CCR7-negative TemRA cells. The receptors were gathered from a man aged 30 to 39 in good health.

Note on this clone: Germline is not matched at one junction end, which may reflect a read error. The chain joins TRBV6-1 to TRBJ2-7; D is unresolved. The CDR3 has 11 amino acids. The germline CDR1 and CDR2 sequences are MNHNS and SASEGT. The CDR3 is CASSSWGIRHF. CDR3 nucleotide sequence: TGTGCCAGCAGTTCCTGGGGAATCAGGCACTTC.

This sequence joins TRBV5-1 and TRBJ1-1; possibly TRBD1 for D (6 bases). Trimming took off 4 bases at V and 2 bases at J, with 18 bases between the two ends. Germline V gene lookup returns CDR1 SGHRS and CDR2 YFSETQ. The CDR3 has 16 amino acids. CDR3 coding DNA: TGCGCCAGCAGCGACGACAGGAAAGGACCCAACACTGAAGCTTTCTTT. Translation: CASSDDRKGPNTEAFF.

This chain connects TRBV4-1 to TRBJ2-2, with D possibly TRBD2 on 5 matching bases. The germline V and J ends were trimmed by 6 bases and 3 bases, with 11 bases remaining between them. Germline V gene sequence: CDR1 MGHRA, CDR2 YSYEKL. The CDR3 sequence is 14 residues long. CDR3 coding DNA: TGCGCCAGCAGTCTTTCGGACTACACCGGGGAGCTGTTTTTT. As protein: CASSLSDYTGELFF.

Comments on this clone: Other DNA sequences in this specimen translate into the identical CDR3. The chain has TRBV5-1 and TRBJ2-7; D possibly corresponds to TRBD1 (6 bases). Germline V lookup: CDR1 SGHRS, CDR2 YFSETQ. The CDR3 loop spans 12 amino acids. Trimming removed 3 bases at V and 3 bases at J, with 7 bases between. The CDR3, as DNA: TGCGCCAGCAGCTCACAGGGCTACGAGCAGTACTTC. Translation gives CASSSQGYEQYF.

This clone was seen once. The chain has TRBV28 and TRBJ2-5, with D possibly TRBD1 on 5 matching bases. This CDR3 has 12 amino acids. Trimming cost V 5 bases and J 5 bases, with 9 bases left between them. CDR1 is MDHEN and CDR2 is SYDVKM in the germline V gene. The DNA of the CDR3 is TGTGCCAGCAGTAAGGGGTCCGAGACCCAGTACTTC. Protein: CASSKGSETQYF.

This clone was counted a few times. The rearrangement links TRBV28 to TRBJ1-1, with D unclear. The CDR3 runs to 13 residues. Trimming left V 3 bases short and J 4 bases short, with 9 bases between. CDR1 MDHEN and CDR2 SYDVKM come from the germline V gene. The CDR3 region has the DNA TGTGCCAGCAGTTTGGCAAGGCCCACTGAAGCTTTCTTT. This codes for CASSLARPTEAFF.

V usage is TRBV7-8 and J usage is TRBJ2-1, with TRBD2 matching over 12 bases. The CDR3 covers 17 residues. The junction had 9 bases not matched to a gene; V was cut back by 5 bases and J by 4 bases. The V gene's germline CDR1 is SGHVS and CDR2 FQNEAQ. CDR3 sequence: CASSVQLAGGSYNEQFF. The CDR3 bases are TGTGCCAGCAGCGTACAACTAGCGGGAGGTTCGTACAATGAGCAGTTCTTC.

CDR3 sequence reads: CASSVETADTQYF. For the CDR3, the DNA is TGTGCCAGCAGCGTAGAAACTGCAGATACGCAGTATTTT. The gene calls are TRBV9 and TRBJ2-3; no clear D gene. V was trimmed by 0 bases and J by 4 bases, leaving 6 bases between them. CDR1 and CDR2 (germline): SGDLS, YYNGEE. CDR3 length equals 13 residues.

J is TRBJ2-5 and V is TRBV28, with D unresolved. V dropped 2 bases and J dropped 4 bases, with 8 bases sitting between them. The CDR3 has 13 residues. Germline V gives CDR1 MDHEN, CDR2 SYDVKM. DNA of the CDR3: TGTGCCAGCAGTTTAGGCAGGACAGAGACCCAGTACTTC. This gives the protein CASSLGRTETQYF.

CDR3 bases: TGTGCCAGTAGTGTCCGGCTAGACCCTTACTCCTACGAGCAGTACTTC. Its translation is CASSVRLDPYSYEQYF. The rearrangement joins TRBV19 to TRBJ2-7; D gene ambiguous. Germline V gene data show CDR1 as LNHDA and CDR2 as SQIVND (reference sequence). Trimming shortened V by 5 bases and J by 0 bases, and 17 bases separated the two germline ends. The CDR3 loop spans 16 amino acids.

This clone was observed a single time. The chain couples TRBV6-5 to TRBJ2-7; unclear D gene. Germline CDR1 MNHEY, CDR2 SVGAGI. This CDR3 has 12 amino acids. Trimming took off 2 bases at V and 2 bases at J, with 4 bases between the two ends. CDR3 sequence reads: CASSYDAYEQYF. The DNA for the CDR3 is TGTGCCAGCAGTTACGACGCCTACGAGCAGTACTTC.

V usage is TRBV30 and J usage is TRBJ2-7; maybe TRBD2 (5 bases). Deletions cut 0 bases from V and 5 bases from J, with 11 bases between. This CDR3 is 13 amino acids long. CDR1 GTSNPN and CDR2 SVGIG come from the germline V gene (reference sequence). CDR3 DNA: TGTGCCTGGAGTGTCACGCCGGGGAACGAGCAGTACTTC. This codes for CAWSVTPGNEQYF.

In this sample, this clone turned up once. This chain links TRBV25-1 with TRBJ1-4, with D unclear. This CDR3 region has 15 residues. Per the germline V gene, CDR1 is MGHDK and CDR2 is SYGVNS. V lost 2 bases, J lost 0 bases, and 7 bases lay in between. The CDR3 reads CASSEGFATNEKLFF. As DNA, the CDR3 is TGTGCCAGCAGTGAAGGGTTTGCAACTAATGAAAAACTGTTTTTT.

The chain carries TRBV28 and TRBJ2-7, with a possible D match to TRBD2 (5 bases). Trimming stripped 3 bases from V and 11 bases from J, with 20 bases between. Germline V gives CDR1 MDHEN, CDR2 SYDVKM. This CDR3 comprises 14 residues. The CDR3 protein is CASSLLSHGAREYF. CDR3 nucleotide sequence: TGTGCCAGCAGTTTGCTTTCCCACGGAGCGAGGGAGTACTTC.

V is TRBV19 and J is TRBJ1-2, with 7 bases identical to TRBD1. V lost 3 bases to trimming and J lost 2 bases; unmatched junction nucleotides: 3. This CDR3 region has 14 residues. From germline, CDR1 is LNHDA and CDR2 SQIVND (reference sequence). In nucleotides, the CDR3 is TGTGCCAGTAGTATCGACAGGGCAAACTATGGCTACACCTTC. The encoded protein is CASSIDRANYGYTF. Looking up the rest from reference TRBV19 and TRBJ1-2 gives the full variable domain: DGGITQSPKYLFRKEGQNVTLSCEQNLNHDAMYWYRQDPGQGLRLIYYSQIVNDFQKGDIAEGYSVSREKKESFPLTVTSAQKNPTAFYLCASSIDRANYGYTFGSGTRLTVV.

Here the CDR3 reads CASSLGLDRVLDNEQFF. Here the CDR3 DNA reads TGCGCCAGCAGCTTGGGTCTGGACAGAGTGTTGGACAATGAGCAGTTCTTC. The rearrangement links TRBV5-1 to TRBJ2-1; D might be TRBD1 (6 bases). Looked up from germline, CDR1 is SGHRS and CDR2 is YFSETQ. The CDR3 is 17 amino acids. Between the trimmed V and J ends, which lost 0 bases and 5 bases, there was a span of 18 bases.

Only one count was recorded for this clone. The J gene is TRBJ2-3, the V gene TRBV28, with 14 bases matching TRBD2. Germline V gene sequence: CDR1 MDHEN, CDR2 SYDVKM. Unmatched junction bases numbered 5, after V lost 3 bases and J lost 6 bases. CDR3 length: 16 residues. This chain's CDR3 is CASSFRGTSGGDTQYF. The CDR3 DNA reads as TGTGCCAGCAGTTTTAGGGGGACTAGCGGGGGCGATACGCAGTATTTT.

Written as DNA, the CDR3 is TGTGCCAGCAGACTAGCGGGGTACACCGGGGAGCTGTTTTTT. Protein: CASRLAGYTGELFF. This chain joins TRBV27 and TRBJ2-2; 10 nucleotides match TRBD2. J gave up 3 bases and V 6 bases, and 1 base lay outside the gene matches. From germline, CDR1 is MNHEY and CDR2 SMNVEV (reference sequence). This CDR3 has 14 amino acids.

This chain connects TRBV5-5 to TRBJ1-2; D is unresolved. V lost 1 base, J lost 5 bases, and 9 bases lay in between. Looked up from germline, CDR1 is SGHKS and CDR2 is YYEKEE (reference sequence). The CDR3 has 13 amino acids. CDR3 sequence: CASSLPRDYGYTF. CDR3 in DNA: TGTGCCAGCAGCTTGCCAAGGGATTATGGCTACACCTTC.

The CDR3 here is CASSEASGTRGEQFF. CDR3 DNA: TGTGCCAGCAGTGAAGCGTCCGGGACTAGGGGTGAGCAGTTCTTC. J is TRBJ2-1 and V is TRBV6-1; 8 bases are a match to TRBD2. The CDR3 spans 15 residues. J gave up 9 bases and V 0 bases, and 7 bases lay outside the gene matches. Germline V gene lookup returns CDR1 MNHNS and CDR2 SASEGT.

The V gene is TRBV30, the J gene TRBJ1-1, with unresolved D. V was pared by 0 bases and J by 0 bases, with 11 bases between. Germline V gives CDR1 GTSNPN, CDR2 SVGIG (reference sequence). The length of the CDR3 is 15 residues. The chain's CDR3 is CAWSVDRRMNTEAFF. In nucleotides, the CDR3 is TGTGCCTGGAGTGTAGATCGACGGATGAACACTGAAGCTTTCTTT.

This clone was found once. The rearrangement links TRBV7-4 to TRBJ2-1; D possibly matches TRBD1 or TRBD2 (5 bases each). The CDR3 has 13 amino acids. Trimming removed 6 bases from V and 6 bases from J, with 12 bases in between. Germline loops: CDR1 SGHVT, CDR2 SQSDAQ. The CDR3 is CASRKGRTNEQFF. The CDR3 bases are TGTGCCAGCAGGAAGGGACGGACCAATGAGCAGTTCTTC.